This T cell receptor (beta chain) is from a study of T cell responses to AZD1222 COVID-19 vaccine. Overall study: It was second doses at about 4 or about 12 weeks that were pooled. Overall study findings and caveats: Reportedly, close to half of spike-specific TCRs are directed against unmutated variant regions. There were vaccine-associated CD4 TCRs across spike, dominant at 160-218 and 743-854.

Produced via immunoSEQ multiplex PCR; TCRdb's table is partial and in-frame only. This sample yields 120,000 to 150,000 clones, of which 88% are seen a single time; 2% to 2.5% belongs to the top ten. Germline CDR1 SGHRS, CDR2 YFSETQ. The CDR3 has 15 amino acids. V was trimmed by 1 base and J by 4 bases, leaving 14 bases between them. About this clone itself: Antigen specificity is unknown.

This TCR derives from an adult in good health. The chain joins TRBV5-1 to TRBJ1-1; no clear D gene. The specimen was peripheral blood, collected on day 0 of AZD1222 vaccination. Written as DNA, the CDR3 is TGCGCCAGCAGCTTGTATCCAGGTCGCGCCACTGAAGCTTTCTTT. Translation gives CASSLYPGRATEAFF.